The text below deals with one T cell receptor (beta chain). Which antigen it targets is not known. It has no much larger one-base neighbor in the sample; base qualities were not kept. The entry originates in a study of blood T cell repertoires in COVID-19 (dated by TCRdb to about 2020). About the study as a whole: Samples from collaborators originated in the United States, Italy and Spain and spanned both the acute and convalescent phases of COVID-19. HLA class I and class II types, where available, came from metadata supplied by the sample provider rather than from assay-based typing. A de-identified subject ID, COVID-19 status, age in years and sex were almost always included in the sample metadata. The prospective study material was composed of cDNA or gDNA derived from T cells, B-cell-depleted T cells, or PBMCs. The samples were drawn from two sources: the first 160 participants of the ongoing ImmuneRACE study, and 1,200 or so subjects contributed by 6 global collaborators. The repertoires were released in a freely available public database meant as a resource for research on the immune response to SARS-CoV-2. Subjects who had been exposed to COVID-19, were actively infected with it, or had recovered from it provided the deeply sampled blood TCRbeta repertoires that made up the dataset.

TCRbeta CDR3 regions were amplified from genomic DNA using the immunoSEQ Assay, a bias-controlled multiplex PCR. Per the source publication's procedure: Within the assay, amplification of reference gene primers was used to estimate how many nucleated cells each sample contained. Sequence reads were collapsed and filtered to measure the absolute abundance of every unique TCRbeta CDR3 rearrangement. Productive Simpson clonality was computed per sample as the square root of Simpson's diversity index over productive rearrangements. Here the immuneACCESS table is served through TCRdb, limited to in-frame sequences with V and J called. Missing clones are a known gap in these copies; in checked studies unresolved V genes cover under half, and the rest lacks a known reason. That table is the source of V, J and clone size, and D and trimming were worked out from the DNA. Counted in this sample were under 140,000 clones; over 75% of them appeared once. 16% of the sample lies in the top ten.

On the study overall, not on this receptor specifically: How much clinical and demographic metadata was included differed by source and by participant, and the metadata was provided uncurated.

The collaborating institutions used their own protocols to collect whole blood in K2EDTA tubes. Collaborator samples were shipped for TCRbeta analysis as frozen whole blood, isolated PBMCs, or DNA extracted from either sample type. The CDR3 numbers 14 residues from cysteine through phenylalanine. The kept DNA is CDR3 alone, 42 bases in frame from the first base. V and J lose 0 bases and 1 base, and a span of 3 bases separates them. The germline V gene supplies CDR1 ENHRY and CDR2 SYGVKD. The receptor comes from an elderly woman with active or convalescent COVID-19. The sequencing input was peripheral blood. The chain was built from TRBV10-3 and TRBJ2-2, with no confident D gene call. The DNA sequence is as follows: TGTGCCATCAGTGAGTCGCGGAACACCGGGGAGCTGTTTTTT. This sequence encodes CAISESRNTGELFF.